These T cell receptor beta chains were read from a single sample in a study of blood T cell repertoires in COVID-19. Generated by immunoSEQ multiplex PCR, the TCRdb table keeps only in-frame clones and is missing some. The table lists approximately 140,000 clones, around 84% of them singletons. The sample taken for sequencing was peripheral blood. These receptor sequences come from a woman of 80 years or more with acute or convalescent COVID-19. Both conserved end residues are part of each CDR3.

j_gene,v_gene,len,CDR3aa
TRBJ2-5,TRBV7-2,15,CASTPGTGYQETQYF
TRBJ1-2,TRBV29-1,13,CSGDRGDNYGYTF
TRBJ2-3,TRBV5-1,14,CASSPYLSTDTQYF
TRBJ2-7,TRBV15,17,CATSRSDLAGVVSEQYF
TRBJ1-1,TRBV7-2,13,CASSSGQTTEAFF
TRBJ2-7,TRBV5-1,15,CASSTTSGGIYEQYF
TRBJ2-1,TRBV29-1,13,CSVYRTGAGEQFF
TRBJ2-7,TRBV9,14,CASSPQVNSYEQYF
TRBJ1-2,TRBV6-6,15,CASSYLDRGNYGYTF
TRBJ2-1,TRBV19,19,CASTATSGRARSSYNEQFF
TRBJ1-5,TRBV19,14,CASSPGQKYQPQHF
TRBJ1-1,TRBV20-1,13,CSASDTSNTEAFF
TRBJ2-3,TRBV19,17,CASKPSGGALGTDTQYF
TRBJ2-5,TRBV7-2,16,CASSPQAGLVQETQYF
TRBJ2-2,TRBV5-1,14,CASSLGANTGELFF
TRBJ2-5,TRBV7-2,15,CASSLLRGPQETQYF
TRBJ2-5,TRBV5-6,13,CASSLEFGETQYF
TRBJ2-7,TRBV5-6,14,CASSPRLGADEQYF
TRBJ2-7,TRBV5-6,14,CASSGSGGHYEQYF
TRBJ1-2,TRBV7-2,14,CASSPHGAGDGYTF
TRBJ2-2,TRBV5-1,15,CASSLGGEAAGELFF
TRBJ2-5,TRBV2,13,CASHRGSQETQYF
TRBJ1-2,TRBV6-5,14,CASSPGSWSYGYTF
TRBJ1-2,TRBV7-9,16,CASSYSGVGLTYGYTF
TRBJ2-3,TRBV18,16,CASSTGTSGSKDTQYF
TRBJ2-3,TRBV18,17,CASSLEDRGVGTDTQYF
TRBJ2-1,TRBV2,11,CASNINNEQFF
TRBJ2-1,TRBV27,13,CASRSGVHNEQFF
TRBJ1-5,TRBV4-1,16,CASSQGDRGGNQPQHF
TRBJ1-4,TRBV4-1,15,CASSRSGTGNEKLFF
TRBJ2-4,TRBV27,15,CASSSTGVAKNIQYF
TRBJ2-7,TRBV4-1,17,CASSQAVTGVVSYEQYF
TRBJ1-6,TRBV5-1,16,CASSWATGGITSPLHF
TRBJ2-7,TRBV20-1,11,CSASHIYEQYF
TRBJ1-2,TRBV5-1,16,CASSSSGTGASYGYTF
TRBJ1-3,TRBV19,17,CASSIIGEATSGNTIYF
TRBJ1-1,TRBV7-9,15,CASSLGGSGDTEAFF
TRBJ1-4,TRBV11-2,17,CASSPANRGRANEKLFF
TRBJ1-2,TRBV4-3,15,CASSQDPGPTDGYTF
TRBJ2-7,TRBV30,13,CAWSVLGMGEQYF
TRBJ1-6,TRBV7-6,17,CASSLTGGADYNSPLHF
TRBJ1-2,TRBV6-2/TRBV6-3,13,CASSDGVNYGYTF
TRBJ1-1,TRBV5-5,14,CASSSPRGFAEAFF
TRBJ2-7,TRBV7-8,13,CASSRQGAIEQYF
TRBJ1-1,TRBV29-1,12,CSVAQGGTEAFF
TRBJ1-2,TRBV20-1,11,CSADREISYTF